This T cell receptor beta chain originates from a study of cytomegalovirus exposure and HLA in healthy donors. This PCR relied on a set of 60 Vbeta primers and 13 Jbeta primers. TCRdb's copy holds only in-frame clones and misses some; the assay was immunoSEQ multiplex PCR. The data hold around 150,000 clones, with roughly 80% observed a single time. This CDR3 contains 14 residues. Trimming stripped 4 bases from V and 5 bases from J, with 11 bases between. The germline V gene has CDR1 SEHNR and CDR2 FQNEAQ (reference sequence). The rearrangement uses TRBV7-9 and TRBJ2-2, with D possibly being TRBD2 (5 bases). The sequencing sample was made of PBMCs. The sequence was obtained from a man aged 25-40 years in good health and CMV-seropositive. In DNA, the CDR3 is TGTGCCAGCAGCTCCTCGGGGTCTACCGGGGAGCTGTTTTTT. As protein: CASSSSGSTGELFF.